This TCR beta chain was identified in a study of OX40 agonist ivuxolimab in advanced cancers. Regarding the study in general: Ivuxolimab, which targeted the costimulatory receptor OX40 (CD134), was an agonistic, fully human IgG2 monoclonal antibody. Intravenous ivuxolimab was administered to patients every 2 weeks at six dose levels: 0.01, 0.1, 0.3, 1.5, 3 and 10 mg/kg. The dose-escalation cohort was roughly 80% male with a mean age of approximately 60 years, ranging from roughly 20 to 80. The monotherapy dose-escalation portion (N = 52 patients) of the phase I ivuxolimab trial is reported in the paper. Patients were allowed to have had prior anti-PD-1, anti-PD-L1 or anti-CTLA-4 therapy, and 40% to 45% of the dose-escalation patients had been treated with checkpoint inhibitors. The point of sequencing TCRbeta in the periphery was to test whether ivuxolimab changed TCR sequence diversity and drove clonal T-cell expansion. Partial responses occurred in three dose-escalation patients, of whom one had hepatocellular carcinoma and two had cutaneous melanoma. Of the approximately 54 dose-escalation patients, hepatocellular carcinoma was present in approximately 20, melanoma in roughly 15, renal cell carcinoma in 9 and head and neck cancer in 9.

General findings and caveats noted by the study authors: In the 0.1-3.0 mg/kg groups, partial responders were among the patients with the lowest normalized peripheral clonal expansion, particularly in CD8+ T cells. Low levels of normalized T-cell clonal expansion were also seen in some patients who did not respond. After ivuxolimab, CD8+ T cells had more expanded clones than CD4+ T cells on average. At doses of 0.1 to 3.0 mg/kg, clonal expansion of both CD4+ and CD8+ blood T cells was observed from baseline to week 6. Which antigens the clonally expanded peripheral T cells were specific for was not determined.

For sequencing of the TCRbeta CDR3 region, genomic DNA was extracted from the sorted cells. The immunoSEQ Assay was used to sequence the TCRbeta CDR3 regions. TCRdb stores this immuneACCESS table with in-frame sequences only. Part of the clones is absent; in the studies checked, under half of the shortfall reflects unresolved V genes, and no reason is known for the rest. The sample table records over 65,000 clones; roughly 87% of these occur just once. The ten top clones hold around 1.9% of the sample. Patients with a history of autoimmune disease or receiving systemic immunosuppression were excluded from the trial. Peripheral blood for TCR sequencing was collected from all dose cohorts at baseline, on cycle 4 day 1, and on cycle 7 day 1. Samples were obtained from an open-label, multicenter, first-in-human phase I dose-escalation trial of ivuxolimab. Adults with locally advanced or metastatic melanoma, renal cell, hepatocellular, or head and neck squamous cell carcinoma were enrolled in the trial. Before TCR sequencing, CD4+ T cells and CD8+ T cells from peripheral blood were sorted into separate populations.

Notes on this clone: Its antigen is still unknown. No base qualities exist here, and no much larger clone lies one base off it.

Sequences MDHEN (CDR1) and SYDVKM (CDR2) are obtained from the germline V gene. V is pruned by 1 base and J by 5 bases, leaving 3 bases of the junction without a gene match. The cysteine opens and the phenylalanine closes a CDR3 of 14 amino acids. Solely the CDR3 DNA is kept, with 42 bases framed from the first base. This receptor was obtained from an adult with an advanced solid tumor such as melanoma, head and neck, liver or kidney cancer. The specimen comprised CD4+ or CD8+ T cells sorted from blood, sampled in a trial of the OX40 agonist ivuxolimab. The chain joins TRBV28 to TRBJ1-2, with TRBD1 identical over 8 junction bases. Read as DNA, the sequence is TGTGCCAGCAGTTTATCCGGGACAGGATATGGCTACACCTTC. The resulting protein is CASSLSGTGYGYTF.